These T cell receptor beta chains were read from a single sample in a study of post-analysis software for immune sequencing data. One entry per CDR3 protein, called by TCRdb with MiXCR from the PCR reads. The sample includes 380,000 or so distinct CDR3 sequences, less than 40% of them seen just once. Material: blood. These receptors came from a girl aged 10 to 17 with multiple sclerosis. The CDR3 runs from the conserved cysteine through the conserved F or W. D genes are given only for firm matches. The listing skips clone size in some rows; elsewhere it reads once, few, many or a size class.

CDR3nt: TGTGCCAGCAGCCAAGTTCTACGAGGGTCCGAGCAGTTCTTC
CDR3aa: CASSQVLRGSEQFF
abundance: .
v_gene: TRBV4-2
j_gene: TRBJ2-1
d_gene: .

CDR3nt: TGTGCCAGCAGCTTCCTCCCCGGACAGGGAAGGTTGCAAGGCACTGAAGCTTTCTTT
CDR3aa: CASSFLPGQGRLQGTEAFF
abundance: few
v_gene: TRBV7-2
j_gene: TRBJ1-1
d_gene: TRBD1

CDR3nt: TGCAGTGCTACTCCGGGGGAAGAGACCCAGTACTTC
CDR3aa: CSATPGEETQYF
abundance: .
v_gene: TRBV20-1
j_gene: TRBJ2-5
d_gene: .

CDR3nt: TGTGCCAGCAGCGGTAGAGAGTACTGGCCACCCCTCCACTTT
CDR3aa: CASSGREYWPPLHF
abundance: few
v_gene: TRBV9
j_gene: TRBJ1-6
d_gene: .

CDR3nt: TGTGCCAGCGGTGGCCTGAGCACTGAAGCTTTCTTT
CDR3aa: CASGGLSTEAFF
abundance: .
v_gene: TRBV9
j_gene: TRBJ1-1
d_gene: .

CDR3nt: TGTGCCAGCAGCCGGCGGGGGGCCATACAAGAGACCCAGTACTTC
CDR3aa: CASSRRGAIQETQYF
abundance: .
v_gene: TRBV7-9
j_gene: TRBJ2-5
d_gene: TRBD2

CDR3nt: TGTGCCAGCAGTCACCTACGTCTAGGCACAGATACGCAGTATTTT
CDR3aa: CASSHLRLGTDTQYF
abundance: .
v_gene: TRBV12-3/TRBV12-4
j_gene: TRBJ2-3
d_gene: .

CDR3nt: TGTGCTAGTGGTTCAAGCGGGGGGGCGAGCGAGCAGTACTTC
CDR3aa: CASGSSGGASEQYF
abundance: many
v_gene: TRBV12-5
j_gene: TRBJ2-7
d_gene: TRBD2

CDR3nt: TGCGCCAGCAGCTTAGGAAATACCTACAATGAGCAGTTCTTC
CDR3aa: CASSLGNTYNEQFF
abundance: .
v_gene: TRBV5-1
j_gene: TRBJ2-1
d_gene: .

CDR3nt: TGTGCCAGCAGTCGGATCGACGGCGCCTACGAGCAGTACTTC
CDR3aa: CASSRIDGAYEQYF
abundance: once
v_gene: TRBV27
j_gene: TRBJ2-7
d_gene: .

CDR3nt: TGTGCCAGCAGCCAATCAGGATTTGGCTACACCTTC
CDR3aa: CASSQSGFGYTF
abundance: few
v_gene: TRBV3-1
j_gene: TRBJ1-2
d_gene: .